One and the same sample provided the 11 T cell receptor beta chains below, sequenced in a study of cytomegalovirus exposure and HLA in healthy donors. 60 Vbeta and 13 Jbeta primers were used in PCR. Assay used: immunoSEQ multiplex PCR; TCRdb lists only in-frame clones, some missing. The table has 90,000 to 150,000 clones, about 81% seen once. Material for sequencing was PBMCs. Receptor source: a man aged 40-55 years in good health and CMV-seronegative.

The chain is built from TRBV5-6 and TRBJ2-3; 9 nucleotides line up with TRBD2. V shed 2 bases and J 3 bases; nucleotides not matched to a gene: 4. This CDR3 has 15 amino acids. Germline V lookup: CDR1 SGHDT, CDR2 YYEEEE. CDR3 sequence reads: CASSLSSGSTDTQYF. As DNA, the CDR3 is TGTGCCAGCAGCTTAAGTAGCGGGAGTACAGATACGCAGTATTTT.

The V call is TRBV5-1, the J call TRBJ1-2, with 7 bases lining up with TRBD1. Losses at the gene ends were 3 bases for V and 4 bases for J; bases not matched to a gene: 9. Germline CDR1 reads SGHRS; CDR2 reads YFSETQ. This CDR3 has 15 residues. CDR3 sequence (DNA): TGCGCCAGCAGCTACGGGACAGACACTGTCTATGGCTACACCTTC. It yields the protein CASSYGTDTVYGYTF.

This rearrangement joins TRBV28 to TRBJ1-2; D unresolved. This CDR3 contains 14 residues. CDR1 and CDR2 (germline): MDHEN, SYDVKM. Trimming left V 7 bases short and J 4 bases short, with 16 bases between. CDR3 nucleotide sequence: TGTGCCAGCACCAGAGGATCGGGTCGCTATGGCTACACCTTC. Translation gives CASTRGSGRYGYTF.

The CDR3 DNA reads as TGTGCCAGCAGTCCAAATACAGGGGAAGGAGAAAAACTGTTTTTT. It codes for CASSPNTGEGEKLFF. This chain links TRBV7-6 with TRBJ1-4; 7 nucleotides align to TRBD1. The junction had 12 bases not matched to a gene; V was cut back by 6 bases and J by 8 bases. The CDR3 spans 15 residues. Germline CDR1 SGHVS, CDR2 FNYEAQ.

V is TRBV7-9 and J is TRBJ1-1; D uncertain. The germline V gene has CDR1 SEHNR and CDR2 FQNEAQ (reference sequence). The length of the CDR3 is 14 residues. V lost 5 bases to trimming and J lost 1 base, with 11 bases between them. CDR3 DNA: TGTGCCAGCAGCGCCCGGGAGAAGAACACTGAAGCTTTCTTT. Translating gives CASSAREKNTEAFF.

With regard to this clone: A junction boundary mismatches the germline segment, possibly from a read error. The genes are TRBV28 and TRBJ1-1; TRBD1 matches 7 bases. Per the germline V gene, CDR1 is MDHEN and CDR2 is SYDVKM. The CDR3 loop spans 16 amino acids. The CDR3 here is CAGSSTGGDRNTEAFF. The CDR3 DNA is TGTGCCGGCAGTTCCACCGGGGGGGACAGGAACACTGAAGCTTTCTTT.

The chain carries TRBV5-6 and TRBJ1-5; maybe TRBD1 (5 bases). The CDR3 covers 16 residues. V gave up 5 bases and J gave up 4 bases, with 19 bases separating them. CDR1 is SGHDT and CDR2 is YYEEEE in the germline V gene. The chain's CDR3 is CASSLGGSKRNQPQHF. Written as DNA, the CDR3 is TGTGCCAGCAGTCTGGGGGGTAGTAAGCGGAATCAGCCCCAGCATTTT.

V usage is TRBV7-8 and J usage is TRBJ1-6; no firm D call. CDR3 size: 13 residues. The germline gives CDR1 SGHVS, CDR2 FQNEAQ. Trimming stripped 5 bases from V and 10 bases from J, with 12 bases between. The CDR3 DNA reads TGTGCCAGCAGCGGCATGGCTTTGTCACCCCTCCACTTT. Its translation: CASSGMALSPLHF.

The chain couples TRBV29-1 to TRBJ2-2; D is possibly TRBD2 (5 bases). Trimming shortened V by 1 base and J by 7 bases, and 10 bases separated the two germline ends. The CDR3 is 13 residues long. The germline V gene has CDR1 SQVTM and CDR2 ANQGSEA. CDR3 sequence: CSVEVGEGGELFF. CDR3 coding DNA: TGCAGCGTTGAAGTCGGGGAAGGCGGGGAGCTGTTTTTT.

The rearrangement joins TRBV30 to TRBJ2-3; D might be TRBD2 (6 bases). Trimming cost V 0 bases and J 2 bases, with 12 bases left between them. The length of the CDR3 is 15 residues. Germline-derived CDR1 and CDR2 are GTSNPN and SVGIG (reference sequence). CDR3 nucleotide sequence: TGTGCCTGGAGTGTAAGGAGGGCCTTCACAGATACGCAGTATTTT. Residues: CAWSVRRAFTDTQYF.

The chain carries TRBV4-3 and TRBJ1-3; D remains unclear. Germline CDR1 is LGHNA and CDR2 is YSLEER. V lost 1 base to trimming and J lost 0 bases, with 10 bases between them. This CDR3 contains 16 residues. As DNA, the CDR3 is TGCGCCAGCAGCCAAGTAATGAGTGGCTCTGGAAACACCATATATTTT. Protein sequence: CASSQVMSGSGNTIYF.